This TCR beta chain stems from a study of blood T cells in healthy people across ages. The study, taken as a whole, reports: PBMC samples, being unsorted, prevented any conclusive comparison of naive and antigen-experienced cells.

A note on this clonotype: Its antigen remains unidentified.

Trimming removed 3 bases from V and 4 bases from J, with 13 bases in between. CDR3 length: 15 residues. Germline V gene lookup returns CDR1 LGHNA and CDR2 YSLEER. Then a second PCR, running about 7 to 11 cycles, was carried out with a sample-barcoded 5' primer and a J-beta primer mix. TCRdb analysed the 5' RACE reads with MiXCR anew, one entry per CDR3 protein. The sample includes 790,000 or so distinct CDR3 sequences, roughly 46% of them seen just once. Material: blood. The chain links TRBV4-3 to TRBJ1-5; the D is unclear. The TCR comes from a man older than 75 in good health. Written as DNA, the CDR3 is TGCGCCAGCAGCCAGGATCCAAGGCCGAATCAGCCCCAGCATTTT. Translation gives CASSQDPRPNQPQHF.